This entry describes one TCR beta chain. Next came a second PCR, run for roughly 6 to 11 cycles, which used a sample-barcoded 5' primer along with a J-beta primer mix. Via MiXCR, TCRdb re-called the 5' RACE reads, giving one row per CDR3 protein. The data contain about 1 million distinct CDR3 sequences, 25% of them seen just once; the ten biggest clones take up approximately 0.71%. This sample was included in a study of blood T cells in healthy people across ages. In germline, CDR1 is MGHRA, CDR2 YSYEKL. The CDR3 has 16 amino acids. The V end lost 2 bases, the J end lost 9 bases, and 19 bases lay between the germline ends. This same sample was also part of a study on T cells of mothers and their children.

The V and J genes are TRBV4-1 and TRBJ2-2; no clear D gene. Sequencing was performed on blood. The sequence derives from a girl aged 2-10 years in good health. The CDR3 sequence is CASSQRTGEFDRELFF. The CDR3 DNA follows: TGCGCCAGCAGCCAACGTACCGGAGAGTTTGACCGGGAGCTGTTTTTT.